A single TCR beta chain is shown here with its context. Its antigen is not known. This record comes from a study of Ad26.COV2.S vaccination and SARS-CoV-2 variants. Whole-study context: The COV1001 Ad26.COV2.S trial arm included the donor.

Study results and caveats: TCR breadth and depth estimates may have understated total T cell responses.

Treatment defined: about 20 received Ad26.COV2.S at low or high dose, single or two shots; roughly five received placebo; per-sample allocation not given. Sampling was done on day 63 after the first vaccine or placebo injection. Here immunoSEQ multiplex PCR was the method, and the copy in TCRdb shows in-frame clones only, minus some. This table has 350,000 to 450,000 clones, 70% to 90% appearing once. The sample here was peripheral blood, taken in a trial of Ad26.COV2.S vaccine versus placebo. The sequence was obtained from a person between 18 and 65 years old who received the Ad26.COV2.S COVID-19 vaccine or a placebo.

As DNA, the CDR3 is TGTGCCAGCCGTCCGGAACTCTGGGCCTACGAGCAGTACTTC. Residues: CASRPELWAYEQYF. The chain joins TRBV27 to TRBJ2-7, with D unresolved. The CDR3 totals 14 residues. CDR1 and CDR2 (germline): MNHEY, SMNVEV (reference sequence). Trimming pared 8 bases from V and 2 bases from J, leaving 16 bases between.